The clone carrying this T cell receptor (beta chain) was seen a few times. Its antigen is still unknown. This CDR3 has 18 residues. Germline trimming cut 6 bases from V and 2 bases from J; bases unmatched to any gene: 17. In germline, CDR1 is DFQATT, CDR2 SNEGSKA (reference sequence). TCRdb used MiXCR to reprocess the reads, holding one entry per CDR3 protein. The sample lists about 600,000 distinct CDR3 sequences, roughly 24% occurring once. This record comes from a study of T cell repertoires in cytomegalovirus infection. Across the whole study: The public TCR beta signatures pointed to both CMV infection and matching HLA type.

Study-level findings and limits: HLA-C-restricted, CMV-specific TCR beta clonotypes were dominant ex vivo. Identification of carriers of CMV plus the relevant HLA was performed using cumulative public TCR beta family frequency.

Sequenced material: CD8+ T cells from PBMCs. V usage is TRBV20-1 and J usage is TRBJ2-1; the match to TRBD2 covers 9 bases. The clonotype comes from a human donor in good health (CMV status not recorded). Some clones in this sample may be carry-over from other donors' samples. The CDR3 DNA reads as TGCAGTGCCCACGTGGGAGAGGTAGCGGGGGTGGCCTACAATGAGCAGTTCTTC. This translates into CSAHVGEVAGVAYNEQFF.